Each of the 7 T cell receptor beta chains below was sequenced from the same sample in a study of CD4 T cells in relation to SARS-CoV-2 and coronaviruses. Before the COVID-19 pandemic, during about 2011-2019, CD4+ T cells were taken from unexposed donors. The cells were cultured for about ten days before CD4+ T cells were isolated. The table came from immunoSEQ multiplex PCR; TCRdb's copy has only in-frame clones and leaves some out. The table lists about 26,000 clones, around 75% of them singletons. Antigens for these TCRs are unknown. Sample: CD4+ T cells from PBMCs, cultured in vitro. These receptors originate from a human donor in good health.

The chain recombines TRBV7-2 with TRBJ2-3; 9 bases are a match to TRBD2. The CDR3 sequence is 18 residues long. In germline, CDR1 is SGHTA, CDR2 FQGNSA. J gave up 0 bases and V 2 bases, and 9 bases lay outside the gene matches. The CDR3 DNA is TGTGCCAGCAGCTTACGGTTCGCTAGCGGGGTTAGCACAGATACGCAGTATTTT. Encoded protein: CASSLRFASGVSTDTQYF.

The rearrangement links TRBV2 to TRBJ2-5, with 10 bases matching TRBD2. The CDR3 totals 16 residues. The J segment lost 5 bases and the V segment lost 3 bases, leaving 9 bases of the junction unmatched. The germline CDR1 and CDR2 sequences are SNHLY and FYNNEI. CDR3 protein: CASSDWASGSWETQYF. The CDR3 DNA is TGTGCCAGCAGTGATTGGGCTAGCGGGAGTTGGGAGACCCAGTACTTC.

The chain employs TRBV25-1 and TRBJ1-6; 7 positions match TRBD1. CDR3 size: 17 residues. The V segment lost 2 bases and the J segment 10 bases; nucleotides outside the gene matches: 14. Germline V gene sequence: CDR1 MGHDK, CDR2 SYGVNS. The CDR3 protein is CASSEPVRGGFGSPLHF. DNA for the CDR3: TGTGCCAGCAGTGAACCTGTCAGGGGGGGCTTCGGATCACCCCTCCACTTT.

V and J are TRBV28 and TRBJ1-5, with 8 nucleotides matching TRBD1. This CDR3 has 12 residues. Per the germline V gene, CDR1 is MDHEN and CDR2 is SYDVKM. Trimming cost V 5 bases and J 7 bases; bases outside gene matches: 1. The CDR3 reads CASSTGGQPQHF. The CDR3 nucleotides are TGTGCCAGCAGTACAGGGGGGCAGCCCCAGCATTTT.

As for this clone: This sample also contains other DNA sequences that code for the same CDR3. V is TRBV7-9 and J is TRBJ2-5; D may match TRBD1 or TRBD2 (5 bases each). Deletions cut 6 bases from V and 4 bases from J, with 12 bases between. Germline V gives CDR1 SEHNR, CDR2 FQNEAQ (reference sequence). The CDR3 consists of 13 residues. The CDR3 DNA follows: TGTGCCAGCAGGTCCGGGGCCCGAGAGACCCAGTACTTC. Translated, it gives CASRSGARETQYF.

The chain combines TRBV5-1 with TRBJ1-4; the D is unclear. The CDR3 loop spans 14 amino acids. The V end lost 7 bases, the J end lost 8 bases, and 18 bases lay between the germline ends. Germline lookup yields CDR1 SGHRS and CDR2 YFSETQ. The CDR3 DNA follows: TGCGCCAGCCGGTTGGAACATAGTCGGGAAAAACTGTTTTTT. Translation gives CASRLEHSREKLFF.

The chain uses TRBV12-3 or TRBV12-4 and TRBJ1-3; 7 nucleotides agree with TRBD1. Trimming took 10 bases from V and 1 from J; bases not matched to a gene: 4. CDR3 length: 13 amino acids. DNA for the CDR3: TGTGCCACTCGACAGGGTTCTGGAAACACCATATATTTT. As protein: CATRQGSGNTIYF.